The 3 T cell receptor beta chains listed next were all sequenced from one sample in a study of shared clonotypes between healthy human individuals. Here immunoSEQ multiplex PCR was the method, and the copy in TCRdb shows in-frame clones only, minus some. The sample consists of approximately 1,000,000 clones, 60% to 80% of them appearing once. The specimen was memory CD4+ T cells from PBMCs. Subset: CD45RA-negative fraction. The receptors originated from a man aged 18 to 30 in good health. Some clones in this sample may be carry-over from other donors' samples.

The chain carries TRBV7-2 and TRBJ2-3; D is unclear. The V gene lost 0 bases and the J gene lost 6 bases, with 10 bases spanning the gap. CDR1 is SGHTA, CDR2 FQGNSA, per germline. CDR3 length equals 14 residues. CDR3 protein: CASSLARDVDTQYF. The CDR3 nucleotides are TGTGCCAGCAGCTTAGCGCGAGACGTGGATACGCAGTATTTT. The whole variable domain, filled in from reference TRBV7-2 and TRBJ2-3, reads GAGVSQSPSNKVTEKGKDVELRCDPISGHTALYWYRQSLGQGLEFLIYFQGNSAPDKSGLPSDRFSAERTGGSVSTLTIQRTQQEDSAVYLCASSLARDVDTQYFGPGTRLTVL.

The rearrangement links TRBV6-5 to TRBJ2-7; D ambiguous. V lost 6 bases to trimming and J lost 5 bases, with 11 bases between them. CDR1 and CDR2 from the germline V gene are MNHEY and SVGAGI. The CDR3 length is 12 residues. CDR3 sequence: CASRRNINEQYF. The CDR3 DNA is TGTGCCAGCAGACGCAACATAAACGAGCAGTACTTC.

The gene calls are TRBV29-1 and TRBJ2-6; D is unclear. Per the germline V gene, CDR1 is SQVTM and CDR2 is ANQGSEA. This CDR3 contains 15 residues. The V end was cut by 7 bases, the J end by 0 bases, with 13 bases between. The CDR3 nucleotides are TGCAGCGCATTGGGGTCCTCCTCTGGGGCCAACGTCCTGACTTTC. The encoded protein is CSALGSSSGANVLTF.